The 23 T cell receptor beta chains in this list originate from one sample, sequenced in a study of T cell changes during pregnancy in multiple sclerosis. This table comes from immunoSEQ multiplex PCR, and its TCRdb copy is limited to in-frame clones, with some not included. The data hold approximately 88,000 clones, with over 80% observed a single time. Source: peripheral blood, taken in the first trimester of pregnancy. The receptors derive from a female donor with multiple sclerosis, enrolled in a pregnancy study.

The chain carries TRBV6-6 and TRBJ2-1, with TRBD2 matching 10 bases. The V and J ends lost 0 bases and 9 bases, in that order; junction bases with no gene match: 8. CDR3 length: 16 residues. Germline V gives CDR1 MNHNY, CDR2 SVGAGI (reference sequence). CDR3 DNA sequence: TGTGCCAGCAGTTACTCGGGAGCGGGGGGGCCGGGTGAGCAGTTCTTC. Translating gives CASSYSGAGGPGEQFF.

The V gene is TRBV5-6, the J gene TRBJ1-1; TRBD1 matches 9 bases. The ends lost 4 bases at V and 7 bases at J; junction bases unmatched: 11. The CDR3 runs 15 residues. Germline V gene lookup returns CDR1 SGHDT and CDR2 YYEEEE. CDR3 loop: CASSRWDRVSDEAFF. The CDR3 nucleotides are TGTGCCAGCAGCCGTTGGGACAGGGTGTCCGATGAAGCTTTCTTT.

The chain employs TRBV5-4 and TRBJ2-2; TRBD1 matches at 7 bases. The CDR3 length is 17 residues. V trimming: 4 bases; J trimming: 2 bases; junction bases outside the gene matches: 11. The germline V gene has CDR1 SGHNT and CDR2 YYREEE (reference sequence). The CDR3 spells CASSGAPGQTNTGELFF. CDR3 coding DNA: TGTGCCAGCAGCGGGGCACCGGGACAGACTAACACCGGGGAGCTGTTTTTT.

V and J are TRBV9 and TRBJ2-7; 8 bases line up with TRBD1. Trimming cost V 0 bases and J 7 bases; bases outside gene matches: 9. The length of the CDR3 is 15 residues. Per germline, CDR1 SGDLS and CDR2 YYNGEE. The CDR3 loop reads CASSVGVRGLEEQYF. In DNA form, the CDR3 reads TGTGCCAGCAGCGTAGGAGTCAGGGGGCTAGAAGAGCAGTACTTC.

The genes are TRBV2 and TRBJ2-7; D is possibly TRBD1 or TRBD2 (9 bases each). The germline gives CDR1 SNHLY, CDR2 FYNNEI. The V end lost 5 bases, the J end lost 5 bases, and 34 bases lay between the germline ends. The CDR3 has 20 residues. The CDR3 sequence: CASSTYRDRETSGGSDEQYF. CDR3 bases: TGTGCCAGCAGTACCTACCGGGACAGGGAGACTAGCGGTGGATCCGACGAGCAGTACTTC. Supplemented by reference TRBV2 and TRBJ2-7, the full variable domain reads EPEVTQTPSHQVTQMGQEVILRCVPISNHLYFYWYRQILGQKVEFLVSFYNNEISEKSEIFDDQFSVERPDGSNFTLKIRSTKLEDSAMYFCASSTYRDRETSGGSDEQYFGPGTRLTVT.

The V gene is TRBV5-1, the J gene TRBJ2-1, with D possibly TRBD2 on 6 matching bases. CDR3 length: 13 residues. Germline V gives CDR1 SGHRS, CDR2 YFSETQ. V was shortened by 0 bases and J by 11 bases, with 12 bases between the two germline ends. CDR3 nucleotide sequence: TGCGCCAGCAGCTTGGACCCGACTAGTAAGCAGTTCTTC. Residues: CASSLDPTSKQFF.

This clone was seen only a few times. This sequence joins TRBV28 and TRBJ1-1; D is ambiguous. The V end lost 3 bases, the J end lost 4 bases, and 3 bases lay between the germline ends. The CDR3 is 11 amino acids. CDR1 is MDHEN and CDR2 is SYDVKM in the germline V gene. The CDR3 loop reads CASSFVTEAFF. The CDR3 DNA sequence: TGTGCCAGCAGTTTCGTCACTGAAGCTTTCTTT.

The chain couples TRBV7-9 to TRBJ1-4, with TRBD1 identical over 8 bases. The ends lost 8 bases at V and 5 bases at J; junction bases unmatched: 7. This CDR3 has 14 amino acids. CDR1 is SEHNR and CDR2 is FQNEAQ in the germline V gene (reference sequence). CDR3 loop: CASSTTGGNEKLFF. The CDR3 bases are TGTGCCAGCTCGACAACAGGGGGGAATGAAAAACTGTTTTTT.

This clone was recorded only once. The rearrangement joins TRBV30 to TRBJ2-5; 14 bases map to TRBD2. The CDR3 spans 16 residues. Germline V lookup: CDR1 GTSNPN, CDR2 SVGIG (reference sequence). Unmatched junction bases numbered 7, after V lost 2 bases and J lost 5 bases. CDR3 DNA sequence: TGTGCCTGGAGTCTGGGACTAGCGGGGGAAGGGGAGACCCAGTACTTC. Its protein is CAWSLGLAGEGETQYF. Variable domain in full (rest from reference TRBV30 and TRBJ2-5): SQTIHQWPATLVQPVGSPLSLECTVEGTSNPNLYWYRQAAGRGLQLLFYSVGIGQISSEVPQNLSASRPQDRQFILSSKKLLLSDSGFYLCAWSLGLAGEGETQYFGPGTRLLVL.

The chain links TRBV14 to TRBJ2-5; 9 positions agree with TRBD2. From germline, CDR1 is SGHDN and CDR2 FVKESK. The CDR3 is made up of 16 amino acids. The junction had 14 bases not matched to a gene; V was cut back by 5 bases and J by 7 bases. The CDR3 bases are TGTGCCAGCAGCTTAAGGACTAGCGCCTTCCTGTGGACCCAGTACTTC. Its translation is CASSLRTSAFLWTQYF. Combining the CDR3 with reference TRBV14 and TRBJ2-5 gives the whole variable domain EAGVTQFPSHSVIEKGQTVTLRCDPISGHDNLYWYRRVMGKEIKFLLHFVKESKQDESGMPNNRFLAERTGGTYSTLKVQPAELEDSGVYFCASSLRTSAFLWTQYFGPGTRLLVL.

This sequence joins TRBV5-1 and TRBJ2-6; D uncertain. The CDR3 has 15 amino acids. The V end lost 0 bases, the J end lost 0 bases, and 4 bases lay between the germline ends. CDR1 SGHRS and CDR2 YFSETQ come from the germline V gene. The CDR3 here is CASSLGASGANVLTF. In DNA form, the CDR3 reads TGCGCCAGCAGCTTGGGGGCCTCTGGGGCCAACGTCCTGACTTTC. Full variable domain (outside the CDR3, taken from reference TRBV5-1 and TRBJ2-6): KAGVTQTPRYLIKTRGQQVTLSCSPISGHRSVSWYQQTPGQGLQFLFEYFSETQRNKGNFPGRFSGRQFSNSRSEMNVSTLELGDSALYLCASSLGASGANVLTFGAGSRLTVL.

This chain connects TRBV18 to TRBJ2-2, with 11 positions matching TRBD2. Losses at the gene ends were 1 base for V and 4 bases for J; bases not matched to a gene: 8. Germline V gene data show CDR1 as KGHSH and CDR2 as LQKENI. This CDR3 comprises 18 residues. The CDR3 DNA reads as TGTGCCAGCTCACCACTAGCGGGAGGGCCCCAAGGCACCGGGGAGCTGTTTTTT. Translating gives CASSPLAGGPQGTGELFF.

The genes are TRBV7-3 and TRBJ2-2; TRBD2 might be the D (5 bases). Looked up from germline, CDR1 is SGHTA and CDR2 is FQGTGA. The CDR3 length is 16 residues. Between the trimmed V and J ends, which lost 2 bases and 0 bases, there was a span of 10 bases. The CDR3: CASSLEGLANTGELFF. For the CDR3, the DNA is TGTGCCAGCAGCTTAGAGGGCCTCGCGAACACCGGGGAGCTGTTTTTT. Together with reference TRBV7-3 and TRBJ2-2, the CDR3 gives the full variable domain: GAGVSQTPSNKVTEKGKYVELRCDPISGHTALYWYRQSLGQGPEFLIYFQGTGAADDSGLPNDRFFAVRPEGSVSTLKIQRTERGDSAVYLCASSLEGLANTGELFFGEGSRLTVL.

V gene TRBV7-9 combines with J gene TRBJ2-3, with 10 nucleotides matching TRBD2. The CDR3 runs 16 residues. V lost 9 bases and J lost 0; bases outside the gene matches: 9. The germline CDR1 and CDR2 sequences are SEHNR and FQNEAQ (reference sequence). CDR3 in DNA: TGTGCCAGTTTTTTAGCGGGAGGCGCTAGCACAGATACGCAGTATTTT. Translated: CASFLAGGASTDTQYF.

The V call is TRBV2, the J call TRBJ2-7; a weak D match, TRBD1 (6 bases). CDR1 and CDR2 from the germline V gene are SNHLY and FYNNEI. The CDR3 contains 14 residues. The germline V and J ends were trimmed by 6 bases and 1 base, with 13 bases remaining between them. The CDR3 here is CASSRDTQSYEQYF. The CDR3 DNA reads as TGTGCCAGCAGCCGGGACACCCAGTCCTACGAGCAGTACTTC. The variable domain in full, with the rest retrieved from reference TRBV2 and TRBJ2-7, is EPEVTQTPSHQVTQMGQEVILRCVPISNHLYFYWYRQILGQKVEFLVSFYNNEISEKSEIFDDQFSVERPDGSNFTLKIRSTKLEDSAMYFCASSRDTQSYEQYFGPGTRLTVT.

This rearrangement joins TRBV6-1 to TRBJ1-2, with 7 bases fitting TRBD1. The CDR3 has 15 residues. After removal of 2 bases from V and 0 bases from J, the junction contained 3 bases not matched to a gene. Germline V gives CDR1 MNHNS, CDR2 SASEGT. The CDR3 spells CASSENRGSNYGYTF. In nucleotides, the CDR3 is TGTGCCAGCAGTGAAAACAGGGGATCTAACTATGGCTACACCTTC.

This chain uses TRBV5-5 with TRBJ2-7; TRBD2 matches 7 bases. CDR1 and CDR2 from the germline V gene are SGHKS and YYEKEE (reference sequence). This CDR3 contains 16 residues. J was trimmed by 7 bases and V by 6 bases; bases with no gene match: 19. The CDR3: CASMPLASGIIMEQYF. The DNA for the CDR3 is TGTGCCAGCATGCCCCTCGCCAGCGGGATTATCATGGAGCAGTACTTC.

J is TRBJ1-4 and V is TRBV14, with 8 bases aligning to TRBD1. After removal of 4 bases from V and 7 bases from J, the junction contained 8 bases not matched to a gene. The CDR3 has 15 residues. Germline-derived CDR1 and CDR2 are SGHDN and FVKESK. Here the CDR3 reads CASSPSGTGIEKLFF. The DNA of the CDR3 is TGTGCCAGCAGCCCATCCGGGACAGGTATTGAAAAACTGTTTTTT.

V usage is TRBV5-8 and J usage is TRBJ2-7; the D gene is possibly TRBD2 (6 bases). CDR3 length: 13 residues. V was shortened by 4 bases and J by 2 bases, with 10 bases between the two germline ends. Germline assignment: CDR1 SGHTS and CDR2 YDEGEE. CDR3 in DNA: TGTGCCAGCAGCCGGGGACTGGCCTACGAGCAGTACTTC. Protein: CASSRGLAYEQYF.

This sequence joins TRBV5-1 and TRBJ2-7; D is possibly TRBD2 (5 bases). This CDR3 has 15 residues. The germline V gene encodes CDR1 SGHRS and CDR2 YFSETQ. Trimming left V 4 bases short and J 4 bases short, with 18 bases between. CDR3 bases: TGCGCCAGCAGCCAGTCCCCCGGGGAAGGGTACGAGCAGTACTTC. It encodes CASSQSPGEGYEQYF.

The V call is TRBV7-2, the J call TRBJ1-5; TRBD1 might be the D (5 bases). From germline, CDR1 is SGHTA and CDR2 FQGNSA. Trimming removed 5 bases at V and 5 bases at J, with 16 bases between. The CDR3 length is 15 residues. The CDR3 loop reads CASSIAAGQDQPQHF. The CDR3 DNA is TGTGCCAGCAGCATCGCGGCGGGGCAGGATCAGCCCCAGCATTTT.

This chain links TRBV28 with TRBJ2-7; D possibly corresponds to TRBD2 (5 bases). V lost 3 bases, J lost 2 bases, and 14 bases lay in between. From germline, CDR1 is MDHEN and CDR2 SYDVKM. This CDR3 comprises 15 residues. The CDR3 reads CASSFSGPIPYEQYF. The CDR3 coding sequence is TGTGCCAGCAGTTTCAGCGGACCCATTCCCTACGAGCAGTACTTC.

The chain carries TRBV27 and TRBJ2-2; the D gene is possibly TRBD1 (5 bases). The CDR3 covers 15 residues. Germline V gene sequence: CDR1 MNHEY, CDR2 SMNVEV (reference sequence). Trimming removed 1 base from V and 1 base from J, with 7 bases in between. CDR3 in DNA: TGTGCCAGCAGTTTATGGGGCCGGAACACCGGGGAGCTGTTTTTT. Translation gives CASSLWGRNTGELFF.